This T cell receptor beta chain was documented in a study of shared clonotypes between healthy human individuals. Assay: immunoSEQ multiplex PCR; the TCRdb copy retains only in-frame clones and omits some. The repertoire holds about 1.9 million clones, with approximately 92% as singletons. The naive CD8 subset, CD45RO-negative cells positively selected for CCR7, excluded terminally differentiated effector memory CD45RA+ cells. Trimming took off 4 bases at V and 0 bases at J, with 7 bases between the two ends. This CDR3 has 13 residues. Germline CDR1 and CDR2: MGHDK and SYGVNS. The chain employs TRBV25-1 and TRBJ2-7; no clear D gene. This TCR came from a young man in good health. Some clones in this sample may be carry-over from other donors' samples. The sequencing input was naive CD8+ T cells from PBMCs. The CDR3 sequence: CASSVFSSYEQYF. The CDR3 DNA follows: TGTGCCAGCAGTGTATTTTCCTCCTACGAGCAGTACTTC.